This T cell receptor beta chain was found in a study of cytomegalovirus exposure and HLA in healthy donors. Background on the study: HLA-typed donors contributed around 85 million unique TCRs, which were held in an early data release. Whole-study results and caveats: In all likelihood, a cluster of highly shared sequence variants was a sequencing artifact.

The PCR made use of 60 Vbeta and 13 Jbeta primers. In the original processing: Later, tens of millions of unique TCR beta chains were counted in an analysis, and roughly 11 million of them were shared. Repertoires were generated with immunoSEQ multiplex PCR, while TCRdb's copy carries only in-frame clones and drops some. V and J calls and clone size come straight from that table; D and trimming were deduced from the DNA. The sample lists over 100,000 clones, around 77% occurring once. It was healthy bone marrow donors who served as donors. This CDR3 is 13 amino acids long. Germline values: CDR1 SGHTA, CDR2 FQGNSA. Trimming took 3 bases from V and 2 from J, leaving 6 bases between them. As concerns this clone: What it binds is not known.

The receptor comes from a male donor in good health and CMV-seropositive. Sequenced material: PBMCs. The chain employs TRBV7-2 and TRBJ2-3; D remains unclear. The CDR3 DNA follows: TGTGCCAGCAGCTTTACTTTCACAGATACGCAGTATTTT. Translated, it gives CASSFTFTDTQYF.